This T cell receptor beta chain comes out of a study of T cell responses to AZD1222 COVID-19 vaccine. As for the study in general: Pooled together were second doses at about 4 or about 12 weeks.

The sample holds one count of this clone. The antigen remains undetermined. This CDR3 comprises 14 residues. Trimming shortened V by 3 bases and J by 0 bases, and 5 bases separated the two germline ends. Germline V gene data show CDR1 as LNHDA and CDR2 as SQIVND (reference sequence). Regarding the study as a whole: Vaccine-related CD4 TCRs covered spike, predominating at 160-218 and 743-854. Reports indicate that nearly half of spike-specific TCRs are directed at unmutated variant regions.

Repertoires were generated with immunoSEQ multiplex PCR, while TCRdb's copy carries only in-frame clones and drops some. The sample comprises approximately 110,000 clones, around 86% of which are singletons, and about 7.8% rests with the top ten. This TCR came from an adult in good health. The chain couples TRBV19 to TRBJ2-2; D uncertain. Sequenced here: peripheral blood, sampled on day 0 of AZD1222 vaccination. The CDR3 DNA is TGTGCCAGTAGTATTTTTGCGAACACCGGGGAGCTGTTTTTT. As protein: CASSIFANTGELFF.